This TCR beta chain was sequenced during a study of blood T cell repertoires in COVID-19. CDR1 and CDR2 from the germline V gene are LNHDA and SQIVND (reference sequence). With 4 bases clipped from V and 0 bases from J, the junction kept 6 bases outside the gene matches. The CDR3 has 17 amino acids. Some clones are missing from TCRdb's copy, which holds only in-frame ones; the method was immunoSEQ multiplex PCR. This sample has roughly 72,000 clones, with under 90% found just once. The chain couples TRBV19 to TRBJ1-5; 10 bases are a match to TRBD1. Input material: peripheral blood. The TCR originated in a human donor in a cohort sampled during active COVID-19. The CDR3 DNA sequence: TGTGCCAGTAGTAATATGGGGACAGGGGTTAGCAATCAGCCCCAGCATTTT. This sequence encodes CASSNMGTGVSNQPQHF.